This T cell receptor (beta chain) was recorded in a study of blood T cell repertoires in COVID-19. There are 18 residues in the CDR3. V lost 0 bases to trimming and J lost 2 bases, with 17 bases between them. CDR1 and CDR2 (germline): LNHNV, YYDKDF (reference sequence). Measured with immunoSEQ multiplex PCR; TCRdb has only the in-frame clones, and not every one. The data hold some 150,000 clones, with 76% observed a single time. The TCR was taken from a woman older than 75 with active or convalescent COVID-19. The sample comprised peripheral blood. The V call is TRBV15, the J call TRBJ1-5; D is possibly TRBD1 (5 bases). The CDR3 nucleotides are TGTGCCACCAGCAGAGATCTGAATGGGGGGTATGGCAATCAGCCCCAGCATTTT. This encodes CATSRDLNGGYGNQPQHF. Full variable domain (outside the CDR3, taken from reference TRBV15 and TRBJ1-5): DAMVIQNPRYQVTQFGKPVTLSCSQTLNHNVMYWYQQKSSQAPKLLFHYYDKDFNNEADTPDNFQSRRPNTSFCFLDIRSPGLGDTAMYLCATSRDLNGGYGNQPQHFGDGTRLSIL.